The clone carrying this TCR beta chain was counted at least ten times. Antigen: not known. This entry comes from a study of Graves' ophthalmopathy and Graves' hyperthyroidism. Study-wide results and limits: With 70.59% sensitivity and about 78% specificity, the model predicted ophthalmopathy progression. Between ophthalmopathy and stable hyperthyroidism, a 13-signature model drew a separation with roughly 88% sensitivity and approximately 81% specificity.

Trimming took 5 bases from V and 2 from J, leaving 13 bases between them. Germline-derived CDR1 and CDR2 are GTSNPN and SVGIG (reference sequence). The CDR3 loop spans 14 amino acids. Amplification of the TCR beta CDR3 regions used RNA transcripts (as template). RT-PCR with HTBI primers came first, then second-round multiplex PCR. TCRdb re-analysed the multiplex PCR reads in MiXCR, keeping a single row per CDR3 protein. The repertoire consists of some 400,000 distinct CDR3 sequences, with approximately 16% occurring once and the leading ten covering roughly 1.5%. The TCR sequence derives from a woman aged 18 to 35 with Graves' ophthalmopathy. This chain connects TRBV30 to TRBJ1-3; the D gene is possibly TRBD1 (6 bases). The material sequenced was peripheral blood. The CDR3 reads CAWGGASAGNTIYF. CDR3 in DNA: TGTGCCTGGGGGGGGGCCTCGGCTGGAAACACCATATATTTT.